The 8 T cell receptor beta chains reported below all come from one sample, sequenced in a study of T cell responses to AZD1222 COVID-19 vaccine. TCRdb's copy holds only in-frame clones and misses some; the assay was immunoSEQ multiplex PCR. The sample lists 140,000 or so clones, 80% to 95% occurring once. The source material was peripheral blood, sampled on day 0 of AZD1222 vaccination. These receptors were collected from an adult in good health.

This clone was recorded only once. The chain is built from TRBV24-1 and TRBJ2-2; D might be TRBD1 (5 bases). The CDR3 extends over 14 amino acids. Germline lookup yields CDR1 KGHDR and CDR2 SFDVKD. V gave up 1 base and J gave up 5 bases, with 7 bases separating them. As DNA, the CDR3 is TGTGCCACCAGTGATTTTAGGGGAACCGGGGAGCTGTTTTTT. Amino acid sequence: CATSDFRGTGELFF.

The CDR3 DNA reads TGTGCCAGCAGCCCAGGGGGTGTTAAAGAGACCCAGTACTTC. This codes for CASSPGGVKETQYF. The chain has TRBV7-3 and TRBJ2-5; 7 nucleotides match TRBD1. Germline V gives CDR1 SGHTA, CDR2 FQGTGA. The CDR3 is made up of 14 amino acids. V was pared by 5 bases and J by 3 bases, with 6 bases of the junction left unmatched.

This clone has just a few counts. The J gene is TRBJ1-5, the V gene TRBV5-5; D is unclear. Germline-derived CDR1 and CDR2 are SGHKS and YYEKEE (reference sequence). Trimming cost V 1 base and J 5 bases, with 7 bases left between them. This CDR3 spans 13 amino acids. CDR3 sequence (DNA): TGTGCCAGCAGCTTGCAGGAGGATCAGCCCCAGCATTTT. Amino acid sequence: CASSLQEDQPQHF.

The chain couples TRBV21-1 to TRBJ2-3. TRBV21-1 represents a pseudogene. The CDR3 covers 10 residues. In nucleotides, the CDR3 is TGTGCCAGCAACACAGATACGCAGTATTTT. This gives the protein CASNTDTQYF.

CDR3 in amino acids: CASSVTVNSPLHF. CDR3 nucleotides: TGTGCCAGCAGCGTCACAGTAAATTCACCCCTCCACTTT. The chain is built from TRBV9 and TRBJ1-6; D is uncertain. V lost 2 bases to trimming and J lost 7 bases, with 7 bases between them. CDR3 length equals 13 residues. Germline values: CDR1 SGDLS, CDR2 YYNGEE.

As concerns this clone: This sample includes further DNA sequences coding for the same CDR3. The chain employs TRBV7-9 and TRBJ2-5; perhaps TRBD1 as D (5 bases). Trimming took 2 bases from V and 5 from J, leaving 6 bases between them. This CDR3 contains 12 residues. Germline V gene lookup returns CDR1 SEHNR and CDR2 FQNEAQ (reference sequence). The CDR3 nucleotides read TGTGCCAGCAGCTTACAGGGTGAGACCCAGTACTTC. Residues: CASSLQGETQYF.

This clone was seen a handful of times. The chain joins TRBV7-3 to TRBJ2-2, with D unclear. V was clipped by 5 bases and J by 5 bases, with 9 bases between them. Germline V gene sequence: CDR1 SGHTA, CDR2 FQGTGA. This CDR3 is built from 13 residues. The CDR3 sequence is CASSAAVTGELFF. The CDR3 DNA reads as TGTGCCAGCAGCGCGGCGGTTACCGGGGAGCTGTTTTTT.

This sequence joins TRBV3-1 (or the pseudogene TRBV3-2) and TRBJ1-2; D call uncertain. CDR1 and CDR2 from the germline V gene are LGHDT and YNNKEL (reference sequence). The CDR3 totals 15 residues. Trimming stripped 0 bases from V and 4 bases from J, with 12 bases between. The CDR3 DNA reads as TGTGCCAGCAGCCAAGATACCGGGTGGGGCTATGGCTACACCTTC. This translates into CASSQDTGWGYGYTF.